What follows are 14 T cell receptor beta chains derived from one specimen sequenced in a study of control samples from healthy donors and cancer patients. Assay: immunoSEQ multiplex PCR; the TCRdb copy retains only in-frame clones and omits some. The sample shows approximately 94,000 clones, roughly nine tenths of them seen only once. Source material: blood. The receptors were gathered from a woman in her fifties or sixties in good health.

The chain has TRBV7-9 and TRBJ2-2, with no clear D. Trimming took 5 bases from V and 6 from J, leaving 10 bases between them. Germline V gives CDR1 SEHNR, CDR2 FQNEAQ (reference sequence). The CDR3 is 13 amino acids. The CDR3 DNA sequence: TGTGCCAGCAGCCCCCCGGTAGCCGGGGAGCTGTTTTTT. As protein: CASSPPVAGELFF. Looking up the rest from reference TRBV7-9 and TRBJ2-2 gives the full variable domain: DTGVSQNPRHKITKRGQNVTFRCDPISEHNRLYWYRQTLGQGPEFLTYFQNEAQLEKSRLLSDRFSAERPKGSFSTLEIQRTEQGDSAMYLCASSPPVAGELFFGEGSRLTVL.

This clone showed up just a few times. The DNA of the CDR3 is TGTGCCAGCAGCGCCGCGGACAGTAATCAGCCCCAGCATTTT. This codes for CASSAADSNQPQHF. The V call is TRBV9, the J call TRBJ1-5; D might be TRBD1 (6 bases). Per the germline V gene, CDR1 is SGDLS and CDR2 is YYNGEE. The CDR3 contains 14 residues. Trimming removed 3 bases at V and 4 bases at J, with 11 bases between.

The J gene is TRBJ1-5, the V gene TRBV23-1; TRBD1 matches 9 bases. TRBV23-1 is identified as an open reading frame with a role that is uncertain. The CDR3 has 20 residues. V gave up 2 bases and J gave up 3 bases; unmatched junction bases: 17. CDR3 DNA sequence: TGCGCCAGCAGTCAACCAACGGACAGGGGCCCTACGAACACCAATCAGCCCCAGCATTTT. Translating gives CASSQPTDRGPTNTNQPQHF.

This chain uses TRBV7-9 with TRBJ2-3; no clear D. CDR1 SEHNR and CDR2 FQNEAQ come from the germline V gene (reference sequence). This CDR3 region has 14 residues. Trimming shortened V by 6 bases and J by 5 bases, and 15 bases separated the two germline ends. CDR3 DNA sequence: TGTGCCAGCAGTTATGTAGGTGGCGAAGATACGCAGTATTTT. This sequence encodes CASSYVGGEDTQYF.

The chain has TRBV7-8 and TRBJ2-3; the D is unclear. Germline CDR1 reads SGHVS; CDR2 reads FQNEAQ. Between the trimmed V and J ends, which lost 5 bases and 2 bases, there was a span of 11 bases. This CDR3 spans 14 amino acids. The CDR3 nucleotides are TGTGCCAGCAGCCTGAAGGCCCTCACAGATACGCAGTATTTT. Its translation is CASSLKALTDTQYF.

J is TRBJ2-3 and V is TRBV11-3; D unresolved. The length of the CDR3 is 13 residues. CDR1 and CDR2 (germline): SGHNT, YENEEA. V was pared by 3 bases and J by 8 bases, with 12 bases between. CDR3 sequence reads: CASSLGRKGTQYF. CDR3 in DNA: TGTGCCAGCAGCTTGGGCCGCAAGGGTACGCAGTATTTT.

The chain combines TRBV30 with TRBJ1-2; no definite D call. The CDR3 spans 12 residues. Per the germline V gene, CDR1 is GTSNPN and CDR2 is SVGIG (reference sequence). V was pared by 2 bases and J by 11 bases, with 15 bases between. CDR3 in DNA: TGTGCCTGGAGTATGTCAAGCGGGAGATACACCTTC. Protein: CAWSMSSGRYTF. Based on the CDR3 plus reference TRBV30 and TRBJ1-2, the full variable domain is SQTIHQWPATLVQPVGSPLSLECTVEGTSNPNLYWYRQAAGRGLQLLFYSVGIGQISSEVPQNLSASRPQDRQFILSSKKLLLSDSGFYLCAWSMSSGRYTFGSGTRLTVV.

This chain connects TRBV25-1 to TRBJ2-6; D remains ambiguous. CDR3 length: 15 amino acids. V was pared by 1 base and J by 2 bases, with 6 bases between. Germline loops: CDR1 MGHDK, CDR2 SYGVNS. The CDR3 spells CASSEFKTGANVLTF. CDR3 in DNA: TGTGCCAGCAGTGAATTTAAGACTGGGGCCAACGTCCTGACTTTC.

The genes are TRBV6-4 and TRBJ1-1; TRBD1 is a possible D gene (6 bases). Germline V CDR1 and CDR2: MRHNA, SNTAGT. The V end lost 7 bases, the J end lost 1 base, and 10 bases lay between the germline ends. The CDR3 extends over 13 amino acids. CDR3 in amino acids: CASKQQGNTEAFF. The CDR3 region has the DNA TGTGCCAGCAAACAACAGGGGAACACTGAAGCTTTCTTT.

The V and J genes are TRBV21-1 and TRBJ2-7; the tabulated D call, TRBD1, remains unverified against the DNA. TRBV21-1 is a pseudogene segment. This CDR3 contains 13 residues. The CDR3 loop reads CASSKCNRNEQYV. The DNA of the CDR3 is TGTGCCAGCAGCAAATGCAACAGGAACGAGCAGTACGTC.

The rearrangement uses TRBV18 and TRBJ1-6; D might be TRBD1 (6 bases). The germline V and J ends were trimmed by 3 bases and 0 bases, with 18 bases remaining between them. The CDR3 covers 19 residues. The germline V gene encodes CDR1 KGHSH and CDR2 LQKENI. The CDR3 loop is CASSPGTQGTSSYNSPLHF. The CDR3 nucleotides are TGTGCCAGCTCACCTGGGACGCAGGGGACGAGCTCCTATAATTCACCCCTCCACTTT.

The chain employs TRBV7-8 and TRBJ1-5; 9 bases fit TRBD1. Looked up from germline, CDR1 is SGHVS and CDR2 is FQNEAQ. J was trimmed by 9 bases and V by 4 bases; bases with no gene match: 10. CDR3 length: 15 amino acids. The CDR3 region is CASSSPDRGGLPQHF. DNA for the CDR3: TGTGCCAGCAGCTCTCCGGACAGGGGAGGCCTGCCCCAGCATTTT.

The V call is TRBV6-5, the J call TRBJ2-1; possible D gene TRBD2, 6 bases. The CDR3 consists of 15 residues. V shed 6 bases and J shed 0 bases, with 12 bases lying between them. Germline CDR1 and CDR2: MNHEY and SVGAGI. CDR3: CASRSGGYSYNEQFF. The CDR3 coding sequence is TGTGCCAGCAGATCCGGGGGTTACTCCTACAATGAGCAGTTCTTC.

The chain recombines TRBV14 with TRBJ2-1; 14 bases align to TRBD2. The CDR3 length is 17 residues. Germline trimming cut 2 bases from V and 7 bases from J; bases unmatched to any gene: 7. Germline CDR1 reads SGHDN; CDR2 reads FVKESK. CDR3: CASSQPWTSGGRNEQFF. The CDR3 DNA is TGTGCCAGCAGCCAACCCTGGACTAGCGGGGGGAGGAATGAGCAGTTCTTC.